This entry lists 24 T cell receptor beta chains sequenced from one sample in a study of identical twins. Each CDR3 protein is one row after TCRdb ran MiXCR on the 5' RACE reads. The sample carries around 650,000 distinct CDR3 sequences, about 7.1% recorded once. This sample also belongs to another study, concerning yellow fever vaccine responses in identical twins.

The sequencing input was PBMCs. These TCRs come from a woman between 18 and 29 years old in good health.

CDR3 DNA sequence: TGTGCCAGCAGTGAAGGCAGGGGGGCCTACGAGCAGTACTTC. Its translation is CASSEGRGAYEQYF. The V call is TRBV25-1, the J call TRBJ2-7, with D possibly being TRBD1 (7 bases). V lost 2 bases and J lost 2, with 10 bases in between. The CDR3 loop spans 14 amino acids. Germline V gene lookup returns CDR1 MGHDK and CDR2 SYGVNS.

This clonotype was seen many times. The chain uses TRBV12-3 or TRBV12-4 and TRBJ1-5; no clear D gene. Trimming took 7 bases from V and 7 from J, leaving 17 bases between them. The CDR3 length is 14 residues. CDR3 protein: CASTETALGQPQHF. The CDR3 coding sequence is TGTGCCAGCACCGAGACGGCCTTGGGGCAGCCCCAGCATTTT.

V and J are TRBV11-2 and TRBJ2-5; D is undetermined. Germline CDR1 reads SGHAT; CDR2 reads FQNNGV. This CDR3 contains 12 residues. Between the trimmed V and J ends, which lost 4 bases and 5 bases, there was a span of 8 bases. CDR3 coding DNA: TGTGCCAGCAGCTGGGTAAGGGAGACCCAGTACTTC. Amino acids: CASSWVRETQYF.

This clonotype was recorded many times. The chain has TRBV29-1 and TRBJ1-5; the match to TRBD1 covers 8 bases. J gave up 1 base and V 5 bases, and 4 bases lay outside the gene matches. The CDR3 has 14 amino acids. Germline assignment: CDR1 SQVTM and CDR2 ANQGSEA. Here the CDR3 DNA reads TGCAGCGTTTTGACAGGGGTGAGCAATCAGCCCCAGCATTTT. Protein product: CSVLTGVSNQPQHF.

This clonotype showed up many times. The genes are TRBV12-3 or TRBV12-4 and TRBJ2-7; 7 bases match TRBD2. The trim removed 7 bases at V and 3 bases at J, leaving 9 bases unmatched. The CDR3 runs to 14 residues. The CDR3 sequence is CASTLAEAIYEQYF. Written as DNA, the CDR3 is TGTGCCAGCACGCTAGCGGAGGCGATCTACGAGCAGTACTTC.

Many counts were recorded for this clonotype. This chain links TRBV3-1 with TRBJ2-3; 11 positions match TRBD2. CDR3 size: 14 residues. Germline V lookup: CDR1 LGHDT, CDR2 YNNKEL (reference sequence). V gave up 2 bases and J gave up 5 bases; unmatched junction bases: 0. CDR3 region: CASSQLAGGDTQYF. In DNA, the CDR3 is TGTGCCAGCAGCCAACTAGCGGGAGGAGATACGCAGTATTTT.

This clonotype was counted ten times or more. The chain combines TRBV14 with TRBJ1-1; D call uncertain. V was pared by 4 bases and J by 5 bases, with 11 bases between. This CDR3 is built from 13 residues. CDR1 and CDR2 (germline): SGHDN, FVKESK. Here the CDR3 reads CASSLQTVTEAFF. The CDR3 coding sequence is TGTGCCAGCAGCCTCCAAACAGTGACTGAAGCTTTCTTT. Variable domain in full (rest from reference TRBV14 and TRBJ1-1): EAGVTQFPSHSVIEKGQTVTLRCDPISGHDNLYWYRRVMGKEIKFLLHFVKESKQDESGMPNNRFLAERTGGTYSTLKVQPAELEDSGVYFCASSLQTVTEAFFGQGTRLTVV.

Ten or more counts support this clonotype. This chain joins TRBV10-3 and TRBJ1-1; D ambiguous. The CDR3 consists of 13 residues. Trimming took 11 bases from V and 1 from J, leaving 14 bases between them. Germline V gene data show CDR1 as ENHRY and CDR2 as SYGVKD. The CDR3 protein is CAVVAGPNTEAFF. In DNA form, the CDR3 reads TGTGCCGTCGTCGCCGGGCCGAACACTGAAGCTTTCTTT.

Here the CDR3 reads CASRENGNQPQHF. In DNA, the CDR3 is TGTGCCAGCAGGGAGAATGGCAATCAGCCCCAGCATTTT. The chain couples TRBV2 to TRBJ1-5; no clear D gene. This CDR3 has 13 residues. With 6 bases removed from V and 2 bases from J, the gap between germline ends came to 8 bases. CDR1 SNHLY and CDR2 FYNNEI come from the germline V gene. Drawing the rest from reference TRBV2 and TRBJ1-5, the complete variable domain is EPEVTQTPSHQVTQMGQEVILRCVPISNHLYFYWYRQILGQKVEFLVSFYNNEISEKSEIFDDQFSVERPDGSNFTLKIRSTKLEDSAMYFCASRENGNQPQHFGDGTRLSIL.

This clonotype was recorded many times. The chain is built from TRBV7-9 and TRBJ1-2, with a possible D match to TRBD1 (6 bases). This CDR3 has 12 amino acids. Germline assignment: CDR1 SEHNR and CDR2 FQNEAQ (reference sequence). V lost 2 bases to trimming and J lost 7 bases, with 8 bases between them. The CDR3 bases are TGTGCCAGCAGCTTAAGGGACACTGGCTACACCTTC. This gives the protein CASSLRDTGYTF. The whole variable domain, remainder taken from reference TRBV7-9 and TRBJ1-2, is DTGVSQNPRHKITKRGQNVTFRCDPISEHNRLYWYRQTLGQGPEFLTYFQNEAQLEKSRLLSDRFSAERPKGSFSTLEIQRTEQGDSAMYLCASSLRDTGYTFGSGTRLTVV.

The count of this clonotype is one. This chain connects TRBV24-1 to TRBJ2-5; D ambiguous. Germline V lookup: CDR1 KGHDR, CDR2 SFDVKD. The CDR3 loop spans 14 amino acids. The V end lost 3 bases, the J end lost 4 bases, and 11 bases lay between the germline ends. CDR3 region: CATSDAGPGETQYF. DNA of the CDR3: TGTGCCACCAGTGATGCCGGGCCGGGAGAGACCCAGTACTTC.

The V gene is TRBV6-2 or TRBV6-3, the J gene TRBJ2-1; the D is unclear. V was shortened by 5 bases and J by 6 bases, with 8 bases between the two germline ends. The CDR3 consists of 12 residues. Germline V gene sequence: CDR1 MNHEY, CDR2 SVGEGT. The CDR3, as DNA: TGTGCCAGCAGTATGCCCCTCAATGAGCAGTTCTTC. Encoded protein: CASSMPLNEQFF.

This clonotype was seen a handful of times. This rearrangement joins TRBV4-1 to TRBJ2-7; TRBD2 might be the D (5 bases). Germline loops: CDR1 MGHRA, CDR2 YSYEKL. This CDR3 comprises 15 residues. Trimming stripped 1 base from V and 0 bases from J, with 10 bases between. The CDR3 region is CASSQGGGSSYEQYF. CDR3 sequence (DNA): TGCGCCAGCAGCCAAGGAGGAGGTAGCTCCTACGAGCAGTACTTC.

The rearrangement joins TRBV7-9 to TRBJ1-1, with TRBD1 matching over 9 bases. The CDR3 sequence is 15 residues long. Germline V lookup: CDR1 SEHNR, CDR2 FQNEAQ (reference sequence). Trimming took 7 bases from V and 3 from J; bases not matched to a gene: 9. CDR3 protein: CASTGTGSVYTEAFF. In DNA form, the CDR3 reads TGTGCCAGCACAGGGACAGGGTCTGTGTACACTGAAGCTTTCTTT.

This clonotype was recorded at least ten times. The rearrangement links TRBV11-3 to TRBJ2-3, with a weak D call TRBD2 (6 bases). The length of the CDR3 is 13 residues. CDR1 and CDR2 (germline): SGHNT, YENEEA. V lost 3 bases and J 6 bases, leaving 10 bases between the germline ends. The CDR3 sequence is CASSFLAGDTQYF. The CDR3, as DNA: TGTGCCAGCAGCTTTTTGGCGGGGGATACGCAGTATTTT.

The chain couples TRBV7-3 to TRBJ2-1; D is possibly TRBD2 (6 bases). The CDR3 is made up of 15 amino acids. The V and J ends lost 3 bases and 8 bases respectively, with 17 bases between them. CDR1 SGHTA and CDR2 FQGTGA come from the germline V gene. For the CDR3, the DNA is TGTGCCAGCAGCTTGTCTCAACTAGCCTCCCATGAGCAGTTCTTC. Amino acid sequence: CASSLSQLASHEQFF. Drawing the rest from reference TRBV7-3 and TRBJ2-1, the complete variable domain is GAGVSQTPSNKVTEKGKYVELRCDPISGHTALYWYRQSLGQGPEFLIYFQGTGAADDSGLPNDRFFAVRPEGSVSTLKIQRTERGDSAVYLCASSLSQLASHEQFFGPGTRLTVL.

CDR3 nucleotide sequence: TGCGCCAGCAGCCAATCCCTAGCGGGGGGACAAGAGACCCAGTACTTC. Protein product: CASSQSLAGGQETQYF. J is TRBJ2-5 and V is TRBV4-1; 11 nucleotides match TRBD2. CDR1 is MGHRA, CDR2 YSYEKL, per germline. The CDR3 length is 16 residues. The V and J ends lost 2 bases and 2 bases, in that order; junction bases with no gene match: 4.

This clonotype was seen a few times. The chain links TRBV7-9 to TRBJ2-1; D unclear. V was clipped by 2 bases and J by 9 bases, with 8 bases between them. Germline CDR1 is SEHNR and CDR2 is FQNEAQ (reference sequence). This CDR3 is built from 12 residues. The chain's CDR3 is CASSLINPEQFF. The CDR3 DNA reads as TGTGCCAGCAGCTTAATTAATCCTGAGCAGTTCTTC.

This clonotype has just a few counts. CDR3 DNA sequence: TGTGCCACCAGTGATAGGACAGGGAGCAATCAGCCCCAGCATTTT. Its translation is CATSDRTGSNQPQHF. The rearrangement uses TRBV24-1 and TRBJ1-5; 8 bases are a match to TRBD1. V was pared by 3 bases and J by 1 base, with 1 base of the junction left unmatched. Germline CDR1 KGHDR, CDR2 SFDVKD. The CDR3 runs 15 residues.

In its sample, this clonotype was seen once. The rearrangement joins TRBV28 to TRBJ2-5; tentative D call: TRBD2 (6 bases). CDR1 MDHEN and CDR2 SYDVKM come from the germline V gene. The germline V and J ends were trimmed by 6 bases and 3 bases, with 17 bases remaining between them. This CDR3 region has 15 residues. Here the CDR3 reads CASSVRTNLKETQYF. CDR3 coding DNA: TGTGCCAGCAGCGTGCGGACTAACCTCAAAGAGACCCAGTACTTC.

Only a few counts were recorded for this clonotype. This sequence joins TRBV6-1 and TRBJ1-5; D might be TRBD1 (5 bases). This CDR3 has 14 residues. Germline V CDR1 and CDR2: MNHNS, SASEGT. The V gene lost 8 bases and the J gene lost 2 bases, with 13 bases spanning the gap. In nucleotides, the CDR3 is TGTGCCAGCGGACGGGGGTTGGGCAATCAGCCCCAGCATTTT. Protein sequence: CASGRGLGNQPQHF.

CDR3 DNA sequence: TGCAGTGCTAGGGTGCGTGGTAGCGGGAGGTCTCACACAGATACGCAGTATTTT. It yields the protein CSARVRGSGRSHTDTQYF. The chain employs TRBV20-1 and TRBJ2-3, with 10 positions matching TRBD2. Trimming cost V 3 bases and J 2 bases; bases outside gene matches: 14. The CDR3 sequence is 18 residues long. From germline, CDR1 is DFQATT and CDR2 SNEGSKA (reference sequence).

In its sample, this clonotype was seen a few times. The rearrangement joins TRBV7-7 to TRBJ2-5, with D possibly being TRBD1 (5 bases). Trimming removed 3 bases from V and 2 bases from J, with 13 bases in between. This CDR3 region has 15 residues. Per the germline V gene, CDR1 is SSHAT and CDR2 is FNYEAQ (reference sequence). CDR3: CASSFATGLQETQYF. In DNA form, the CDR3 reads TGTGCCAGCAGCTTTGCCACAGGTCTACAAGAGACCCAGTACTTC.

This clonotype showed up just a few times. This rearrangement joins TRBV7-8 to TRBJ2-2; 8 bases map to TRBD1. V shed 5 bases and J 5 bases; nucleotides not matched to a gene: 7. This CDR3 spans 15 amino acids. Germline values: CDR1 SGHVS, CDR2 FQNEAQ. DNA for the CDR3: TGTGCCAGCAGCCACGGGACAGGTGGGACCGGGGAGCTGTTTTTT. Protein: CASSHGTGGTGELFF.